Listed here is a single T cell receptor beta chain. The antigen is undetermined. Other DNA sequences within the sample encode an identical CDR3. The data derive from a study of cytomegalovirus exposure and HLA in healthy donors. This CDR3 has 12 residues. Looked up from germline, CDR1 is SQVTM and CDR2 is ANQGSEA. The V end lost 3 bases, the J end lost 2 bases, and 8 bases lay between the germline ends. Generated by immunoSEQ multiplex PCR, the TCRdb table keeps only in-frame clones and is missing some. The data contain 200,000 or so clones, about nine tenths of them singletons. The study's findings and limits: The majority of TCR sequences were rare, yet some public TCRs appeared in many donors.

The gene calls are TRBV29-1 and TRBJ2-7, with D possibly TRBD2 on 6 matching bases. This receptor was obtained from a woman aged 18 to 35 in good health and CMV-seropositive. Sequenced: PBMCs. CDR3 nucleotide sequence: TGCAGCGTTGACACGGGAGCCTACGAGCAGTACTTC. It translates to CSVDTGAYEQYF.